The sequence of this T cell receptor (beta chain) was determined in a study of OX40 agonist ivuxolimab in advanced cancers. V was clipped by 6 bases and J by 4 bases, with 11 bases between them. The CDR3 contains 13 residues. CDR1 and CDR2 from the germline V gene are MNHEY and SMNVEV (reference sequence). Some clones are missing from TCRdb's copy, which holds only in-frame ones; the method was immunoSEQ multiplex PCR. This sample yields just over 70,000 clones, of which 84% are seen a single time; around 0.84% belongs to the top ten. The specimen was CD4+ or CD8+ T cells sorted from blood, collected in a trial of the OX40 agonist ivuxolimab. V and J are TRBV27 and TRBJ2-3; D possibly corresponds to TRBD2 (5 bases). The clonotype comes from an adult with an advanced solid tumor such as melanoma, head and neck, liver or kidney cancer. CDR3 coding DNA: TGTGCCAGCAGAGGGAGCGACGCAGATACGCAGTATTTT. This encodes CASRGSDADTQYF.